This entry lists 29 T cell receptor beta chains sequenced from one sample in a study of graft-versus-host responses after intestinal transplantation. Repertoires were generated with immunoSEQ multiplex PCR, while TCRdb's copy carries only in-frame clones and drops some. The sample carries 95,000 or so clones, over 75% recorded once. This sample comprised PBMCs, obtained 450 to 480 days after intestinal transplant. All receptors come from a human patient who received an intestinal transplant, so some T cells may come from the graft donor.

For this clone: The sample contains more than one DNA sequence encoding this CDR3. The chain couples TRBV27 to TRBJ1-1; D unresolved. V lost 8 bases and J 1 base, leaving 11 bases between the germline ends. This CDR3 contains 13 residues. Germline V CDR1 and CDR2: MNHEY, SMNVEV (reference sequence). CDR3 sequence reads: CASSLAGNTEAFF. The CDR3 coding sequence is TGTGCCAGCTCCTTAGCGGGGAACACTGAAGCTTTCTTT.

The V and J genes are TRBV29-1 and TRBJ1-2, with TRBD1 identical over 9 bases. The CDR3 is made up of 15 amino acids. The V gene's germline CDR1 is SQVTM and CDR2 ANQGSEA. J gave up 4 bases and V 7 bases, and 13 bases lay outside the gene matches. The CDR3 region is CSARLQGAGGYGYTF. CDR3 coding DNA: TGCAGCGCAAGACTACAGGGGGCGGGAGGCTATGGCTACACCTTC. Full variable domain (missing parts from reference TRBV29-1 and TRBJ1-2): SAVISQKPSRDICQRGTSLTIQCQVDSQVTMMFWYRQQPGQSLTLIATANQGSEATYESGFVIDKFPISRPNLTFSTLTVSNMSPEDSSIYLCSARLQGAGGYGYTFGSGTRLTVV.

V gene TRBV12-2 combines with J gene TRBJ2-1; the D call of TRBD2 is as the table states it, not checked on the DNA. TRBV12-2 is deemed a pseudogene. The CDR3 totals 15 residues. As DNA, the CDR3 is TGTGCAAGTCGTACTCTAGCGGGGGGATACAATGAGCAGTTCTTC. Its protein product is CASRTLAGGYNEQFF.

The sample holds a few counts of this clone. This chain links TRBV9 with TRBJ1-6; D perhaps matches TRBD1 (5 bases). In germline, CDR1 is SGDLS, CDR2 YYNGEE. Between the trimmed V and J ends, which lost 3 bases and 9 bases, there was a span of 13 bases. The CDR3 sequence is 14 residues long. The CDR3 is CASSGPGLGSPLHF. The DNA of the CDR3 is TGTGCCAGCAGCGGCCCGGGGCTAGGTTCACCCCTCCACTTT.

In this sample, this clone turned up once. The rearrangement joins TRBV25-1 to TRBJ1-5; a possible D gene is TRBD1 (5 bases). Trimming took 6 bases from V and 7 from J, leaving 13 bases between them. This CDR3 is 13 amino acids long. CDR1 is MGHDK and CDR2 is SYGVNS in the germline V gene. The CDR3 protein is CASSLGTEQPQHF. CDR3 coding DNA: TGTGCCAGCAGCCTGGGGACTGAACAGCCCCAGCATTTT.

The chain joins TRBV2 to TRBJ2-5, with unresolved D. The J call could be wrong; TRBJ2-7 is a better fit for the DNA end. Germline V CDR1 and CDR2: SNHLY, FYNNEI. CDR3 size: 12 residues. CDR3 DNA sequence: TGTGCCAGCAGTTATACTCCGGACGAGCAGTACTTC. Translation gives CASSYTPDEQYF.

The chain is built from TRBV18 and TRBJ1-3, with 7 bases lining up with TRBD1. The J segment lost 0 bases and the V segment lost 3 bases, leaving 2 bases of the junction unmatched. From germline, CDR1 is KGHSH and CDR2 LQKENI. The CDR3 sequence is 15 residues long. CDR3 sequence reads: CASSPDRTSGNTIYF. CDR3 DNA sequence: TGTGCCAGCTCACCGGACAGGACCTCTGGAAACACCATATATTTT.

This clone was observed a single time. V usage is TRBV6-5 and J usage is TRBJ2-5; 9 nucleotides match TRBD1. The closer fit of TRBJ2-7 to the DNA end suggests the J call may be wrong. Germline V CDR1 and CDR2: MNHEY, SVGAGI. The CDR3 loop spans 14 amino acids. CDR3 residues: CASSYRDRAYEQYF. CDR3 coding DNA: TGTGCCAGCAGTTACCGGGACAGGGCCTACGAGCAGTACTTC.

The CDR3 is CASSLTSGGANEQFF. The DNA of the CDR3 is TGCGCCAGCAGCTTAACTAGCGGGGGGGCCAATGAGCAGTTCTTC. The chain has TRBV5-1 and TRBJ2-1, with TRBD2 identical over 13 bases. Germline-derived CDR1 and CDR2 are SGHRS and YFSETQ. The CDR3 has 15 amino acids. V lost 2 bases, J lost 6 bases, and 2 bases stayed unmatched.

This chain joins TRBV12-5 and TRBJ1-1, with 10 positions matching TRBD1. Germline V gene lookup returns CDR1 LGHNT and CDR2 FRNRAP. Germline trimming cut 1 base from V and 7 bases from J; bases unmatched to any gene: 3. This CDR3 is 14 amino acids long. CDR3 region: CASGLGQGAGEAFF. The DNA for the CDR3 is TGTGCTAGTGGTTTGGGACAGGGGGCTGGTGAAGCTTTCTTT.

J is TRBJ2-7 and V is TRBV6-6; the match to TRBD1 covers 9 bases. Germline V CDR1 and CDR2: MNHNY, SVGAGI (reference sequence). V shed 6 bases and J 0 bases; nucleotides not matched to a gene: 6. The CDR3 runs to 15 residues. The CDR3 DNA sequence: TGTGCCAGCAGCCGGGACAGGGACCGCTCCTACGAGCAGTACTTC. It specifies CASSRDRDRSYEQYF.

In DNA, the CDR3 is TGTGCCAGCAGCTCCCGAGGCGGGGGGGACACCGGGGAGCTGTTTTTT. Protein: CASSSRGGGDTGELFF. This chain joins TRBV5-4 and TRBJ2-2; 9 bases align to TRBD2. The germline V gene encodes CDR1 SGHNT and CDR2 YYREEE (reference sequence). The CDR3 is 16 amino acids. J was trimmed by 3 bases and V by 3 bases; bases with no gene match: 6.

This clone appeared a single time. The CDR3 here is CASRFDRDGGNQPQHF. In nucleotides, the CDR3 is TGTGCCAGCAGGTTTGACAGAGATGGGGGAAATCAGCCCCAGCATTTT. This sequence joins TRBV2 and TRBJ1-5; tentative D call: TRBD1 (5 bases). CDR1 and CDR2 from the germline V gene are SNHLY and FYNNEI. Trimming left V 6 bases short and J 4 bases short, with 19 bases between. The CDR3 spans 16 residues.

This chain connects TRBV25-1 to TRBJ2-3; D perhaps matches TRBD2 (7 bases). Between the trimmed V and J ends, which lost 7 bases and 2 bases, there was a span of 16 bases. CDR3 size: 15 residues. Per germline, CDR1 MGHDK and CDR2 SYGVNS. The CDR3 sequence is CASNRWGGHTDTQYF. The DNA of the CDR3 is TGTGCCAGCAACCGATGGGGGGGACACACAGATACGCAGTATTTT.

J is TRBJ1-3 and V is TRBV13; D not resolved. Trimming removed 0 bases at V and 0 bases at J, with 12 bases between. CDR3 length equals 17 residues. Germline CDR1 and CDR2: PRHDT and FYEKMQ (reference sequence). CDR3 nucleotides: TGTGCCAGCAGCTTAGGAGTGGCATCCTCCTCTGGAAACACCATATATTTT. Its translation is CASSLGVASSSGNTIYF.

J is TRBJ2-3 and V is TRBV7-9; D may be TRBD2 (7 bases). The CDR3 is 13 amino acids. The germline V gene has CDR1 SEHNR and CDR2 FQNEAQ (reference sequence). The CDR3 DNA reads TGTGCGATGGGGGGGGCCAGCACAGATACGCAGTATTTT. It translates to CAMGGASTDTQYF. The full variable domain, completed using reference TRBV7-9 and TRBJ2-3, is DTGVSQNPRHKITKRGQNVTFRCDPISEHNRLYWYRQTLGQGPEFLTYFQNEAQLEKSRLLSDRFSAERPKGSFSTLEIQRTEQGDSAMYLCAMGGASTDTQYFGPGTRLTVL.

This clone was detected only once. This rearrangement joins TRBV9 to TRBJ2-7; D is ambiguous. The CDR3 extends over 15 amino acids. In germline, CDR1 is SGDLS, CDR2 YYNGEE. V lost 5 bases and J lost 1, with 16 bases in between. CDR3 amino acids: CASSAFKGASYEQYF. As DNA, the CDR3 is TGTGCCAGCAGTGCCTTTAAGGGTGCATCCTACGAGCAGTACTTC. The full variable domain, completed using reference TRBV9 and TRBJ2-7, is DSGVTQTPKHLITATGQRVTLRCSPRSGDLSVYWYQQSLDQGLQFLIQYYNGEERAKGNILERFSAQQFPDLHSELNLSSLELGDSALYFCASSAFKGASYEQYFGPGTRLTVT.

This rearrangement joins TRBV27 to TRBJ1-2; 7 bases line up with TRBD1. The germline CDR1 and CDR2 sequences are MNHEY and SMNVEV (reference sequence). The trim removed 6 bases at V and 6 bases at J, leaving 4 bases unmatched. This CDR3 comprises 12 residues. The CDR3 region has the DNA TGTGCCAGCAGCCCCGACAGGGATGGCTACACCTTC. This encodes CASSPDRDGYTF.

This clone was found once. V usage is TRBV10-3 and J usage is TRBJ2-5, with 7 bases aligning to TRBD1. TRBJ2-7 explains the end of the DNA better; the J call may be wrong. The V gene's germline CDR1 is ENHRY and CDR2 SYGVKD. The CDR3 runs 15 residues. The CDR3 DNA sequence: TGTGCCATCAGTGATCCCGGGACAGCGACCTACGAGCAGTACTTC. It encodes CAISDPGTATYEQYF.

The V gene is TRBV5-1, the J gene TRBJ2-3; 7 bases match TRBD2. Germline V gene data show CDR1 as SGHRS and CDR2 as YFSETQ. After removal of 2 bases from V and 3 bases from J, the junction contained 12 bases not matched to a gene. The CDR3 runs 17 residues. The chain's CDR3 is CASSFFGLADLTDTQYF. CDR3 sequence (DNA): TGCGCCAGCAGCTTCTTTGGGCTAGCGGACTTGACAGATACGCAGTATTTT.

The chain carries TRBV19 and TRBJ1-4; 7 bases fit TRBD1. Trimming cost V 3 bases and J 14 bases; bases outside gene matches: 3. The germline gives CDR1 LNHDA, CDR2 SQIVND (reference sequence). This CDR3 is built from 11 residues. The chain's CDR3 is CASSMGQWLFF. The CDR3 coding sequence is TGTGCCAGTAGTATGGGACAGTGGCTGTTTTTT. The complete variable domain, with remaining parts taken from reference TRBV19 and TRBJ1-4, reads DGGITQSPKYLFRKEGQNVTLSCEQNLNHDAMYWYRQDPGQGLRLIYYSQIVNDFQKGDIAEGYSVSREKKESFPLTVTSAQKNPTAFYLCASSMGQWLFFGSGTQLSVL.

This sequence joins TRBV11-2 and TRBJ1-4; tentatively, D is TRBD1 (6 bases). The CDR3 covers 14 residues. Trimming took 4 bases from V and 4 from J, leaving 10 bases between them. Looked up from germline, CDR1 is SGHAT and CDR2 is FQNNGV. The CDR3 region is CASSSRGDNEKLFF. CDR3 DNA: TGTGCCAGCAGCTCCAGGGGTGATAATGAAAAACTGTTTTTT.

The gene calls are TRBV5-4 and TRBJ1-5, with D tentatively TRBD1 (6 bases). Germline assignment: CDR1 SGHNT and CDR2 YYREEE (reference sequence). The CDR3 totals 14 residues. V lost 1 base and J 4 bases, leaving 9 bases between the germline ends. The CDR3 protein is CASSLKGGNQPQHF. For the CDR3, the DNA is TGTGCCAGCAGCTTGAAAGGGGGTAATCAGCCCCAGCATTTT.

On this clone: In the same sample, other DNA sequences code for this CDR3. The gene calls are TRBV6-5 and TRBJ1-3; perhaps TRBD1 as D (6 bases). The V end was cut by 7 bases, the J end by 0 bases, with 10 bases between. CDR1 is MNHEY, CDR2 SVGAGI, per germline. This CDR3 comprises 14 residues. For the CDR3, the DNA is TGTGCCAGCACCAGGGACACCTCTGGAAACACCATATATTTT. Protein product: CASTRDTSGNTIYF.

The chain uses TRBV5-1 and TRBJ2-7; tentatively, D is TRBD2 (6 bases). The CDR3 contains 12 residues. V lost 7 bases and J 4 bases, leaving 12 bases between the germline ends. From germline, CDR1 is SGHRS and CDR2 YFSETQ. This chain's CDR3 is CASGGKEYEQYF. The CDR3 DNA follows: TGCGCCAGCGGGGGGAAAGAGTACGAGCAGTACTTC.

V usage is TRBV5-1 and J usage is TRBJ2-1; D is uncertain. The germline V and J ends were trimmed by 1 base and 0 bases, with 8 bases remaining between them. The CDR3 spans 15 residues. Germline assignment: CDR1 SGHRS and CDR2 YFSETQ. CDR3 in amino acids: CASSLRADSYNEQFF. The CDR3 DNA reads as TGCGCCAGCAGCTTGCGGGCGGACTCCTACAATGAGCAGTTCTTC. Full variable domain (missing parts from reference TRBV5-1 and TRBJ2-1): KAGVTQTPRYLIKTRGQQVTLSCSPISGHRSVSWYQQTPGQGLQFLFEYFSETQRNKGNFPGRFSGRQFSNSRSEMNVSTLELGDSALYLCASSLRADSYNEQFFGPGTRLTVL.

The chain links TRBV7-2 to TRBJ1-2; D call uncertain. With 1 base removed from V and 1 base from J, the gap between germline ends came to 7 bases. CDR1 is SGHTA, CDR2 FQGNSA, per germline. The CDR3 loop spans 14 amino acids. CDR3 nucleotide sequence: TGTGCCAGCAGCTTAGTGCGGTTTAACTATGGCTACACCTTC. It codes for CASSLVRFNYGYTF. The whole variable domain, remainder taken from reference TRBV7-2 and TRBJ1-2, is GAGVSQSPSNKVTEKGKDVELRCDPISGHTALYWYRQSLGQGLEFLIYFQGNSAPDKSGLPSDRFSAERTGGSVSTLTIQRTQQEDSAVYLCASSLVRFNYGYTFGSGTRLTVV.

This sequence joins TRBV2 and TRBJ1-5, with a weak D call TRBD1 (5 bases). From germline, CDR1 is SNHLY and CDR2 FYNNEI. The CDR3 contains 14 residues. V dropped 4 bases and J dropped 9 bases, with 16 bases sitting between them. CDR3 residues: CASSVGTGKGPQHF. In nucleotides, the CDR3 is TGTGCCAGCAGTGTTGGGACGGGGAAGGGGCCCCAGCATTTT.

There are a few counts of this clone. The genes are TRBV4-1 and TRBJ1-1; D unclear. This CDR3 region has 14 residues. CDR1 is MGHRA, CDR2 YSYEKL, per germline. Trimming pared 4 bases from V and 1 base from J, leaving 10 bases between. For the CDR3, the DNA is TGCGCCAGCAGCCCCCCTTGGAAGAACACTGAAGCTTTCTTT. Amino acid sequence: CASSPPWKNTEAFF.